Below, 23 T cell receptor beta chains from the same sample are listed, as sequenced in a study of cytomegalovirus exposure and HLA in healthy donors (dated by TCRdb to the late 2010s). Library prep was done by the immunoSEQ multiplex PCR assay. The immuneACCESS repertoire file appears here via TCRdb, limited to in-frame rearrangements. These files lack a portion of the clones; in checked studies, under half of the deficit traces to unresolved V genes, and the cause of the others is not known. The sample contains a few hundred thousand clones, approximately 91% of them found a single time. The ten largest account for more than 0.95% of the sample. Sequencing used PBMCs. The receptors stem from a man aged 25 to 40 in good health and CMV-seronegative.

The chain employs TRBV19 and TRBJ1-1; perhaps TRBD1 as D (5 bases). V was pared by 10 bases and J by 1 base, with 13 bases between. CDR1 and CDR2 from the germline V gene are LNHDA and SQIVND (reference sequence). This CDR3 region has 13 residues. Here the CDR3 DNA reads TGTGCCACTACTTGGGGCCCGAACACTGAAGCTTTCTTT. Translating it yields CATTWGPNTEAFF.

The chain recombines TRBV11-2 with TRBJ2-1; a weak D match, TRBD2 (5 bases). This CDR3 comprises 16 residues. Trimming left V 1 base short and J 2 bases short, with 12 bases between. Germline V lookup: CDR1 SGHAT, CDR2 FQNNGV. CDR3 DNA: TGTGCCAGCAGCTTAGCCAGAGGGCCACCCTACAATGAGCAGTTCTTC. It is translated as CASSLARGPPYNEQFF.

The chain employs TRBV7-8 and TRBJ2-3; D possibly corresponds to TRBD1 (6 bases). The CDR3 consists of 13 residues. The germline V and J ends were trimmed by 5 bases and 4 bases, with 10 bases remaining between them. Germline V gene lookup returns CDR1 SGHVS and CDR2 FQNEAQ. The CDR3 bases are TGTGCCAGCAGCCATACAGGGTCAGATACGCAGTATTTT. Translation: CASSHTGSDTQYF. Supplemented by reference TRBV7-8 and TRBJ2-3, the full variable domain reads GAGVSQSPRYKVAKRGQDVALRCDPISGHVSLFWYQQALGQGPEFLTYFQNEAQLDKSGLPSDRFFAERPEGSVSTLKIQRTQQEDSAVYLCASSHTGSDTQYFGPGTRLTVL.

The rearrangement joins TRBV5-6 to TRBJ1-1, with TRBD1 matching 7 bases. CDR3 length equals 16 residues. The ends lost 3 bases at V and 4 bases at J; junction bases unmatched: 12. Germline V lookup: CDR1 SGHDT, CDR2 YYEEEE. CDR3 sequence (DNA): TGTGCCAGCAGCTCGGACAGGACGTGGGGCAGCACTGAAGCTTTCTTT. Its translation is CASSSDRTWGSTEAFF.

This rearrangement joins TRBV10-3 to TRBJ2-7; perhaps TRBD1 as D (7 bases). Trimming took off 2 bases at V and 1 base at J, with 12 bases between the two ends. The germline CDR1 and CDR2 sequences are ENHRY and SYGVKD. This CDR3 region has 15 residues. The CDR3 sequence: CAISEPGDRSYEQYF. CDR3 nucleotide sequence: TGTGCCATCAGTGAGCCGGGGGACAGATCCTACGAGCAGTACTTC.

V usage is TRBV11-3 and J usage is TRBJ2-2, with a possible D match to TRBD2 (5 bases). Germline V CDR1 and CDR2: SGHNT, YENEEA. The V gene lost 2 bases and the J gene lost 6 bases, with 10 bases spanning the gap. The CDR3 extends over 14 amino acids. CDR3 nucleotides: TGTGCCAGCAGCTTAACGGGGTTCCCCGGGGAGCTGTTTTTT. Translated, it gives CASSLTGFPGELFF. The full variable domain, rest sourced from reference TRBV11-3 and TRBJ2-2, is EAGVVQSPRYKIIEKKQPVAFWCNPISGHNTLYWYLQNLGQGPELLIRYENEEAVDDSQLPKDRFSAERLKGVDSTLKIQPAELGDSAVYLCASSLTGFPGELFFGEGSRLTVL.

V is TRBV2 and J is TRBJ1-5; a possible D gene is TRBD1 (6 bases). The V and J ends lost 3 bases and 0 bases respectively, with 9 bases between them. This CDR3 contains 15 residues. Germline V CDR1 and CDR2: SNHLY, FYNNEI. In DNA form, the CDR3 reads TGTGCCAGCAGTGACCAGGGGCTTAGCAATCAGCCCCAGCATTTT. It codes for CASSDQGLSNQPQHF.

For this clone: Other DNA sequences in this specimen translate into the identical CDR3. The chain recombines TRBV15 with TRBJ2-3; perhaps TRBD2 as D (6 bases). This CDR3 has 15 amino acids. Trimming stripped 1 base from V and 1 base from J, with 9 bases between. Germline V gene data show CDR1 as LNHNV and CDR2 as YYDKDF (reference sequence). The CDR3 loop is CATSRGTGGTDTQYF. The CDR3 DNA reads TGTGCCACCAGCAGAGGGACGGGGGGCACAGATACGCAGTATTTT. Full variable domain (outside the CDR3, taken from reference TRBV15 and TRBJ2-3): DAMVIQNPRYQVTQFGKPVTLSCSQTLNHNVMYWYQQKSSQAPKLLFHYYDKDFNNEADTPDNFQSRRPNTSFCFLDIRSPGLGDTAMYLCATSRGTGGTDTQYFGPGTRLTVL.

The CDR3 nucleotides read TGTGCCAGCAGTTTAGAGGGTGACTATGGCTACACCTTC. Encoded protein: CASSLEGDYGYTF. The chain links TRBV28 to TRBJ1-2, with D unclear. This CDR3 region has 13 residues. Germline V lookup: CDR1 MDHEN, CDR2 SYDVKM. Trimming removed 2 bases at V and 3 bases at J, with 7 bases between.

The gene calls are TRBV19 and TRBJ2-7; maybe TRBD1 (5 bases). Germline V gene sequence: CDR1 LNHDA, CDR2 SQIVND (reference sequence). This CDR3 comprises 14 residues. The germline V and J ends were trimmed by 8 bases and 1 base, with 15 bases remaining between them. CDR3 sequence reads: CASSTSGASYEQYF. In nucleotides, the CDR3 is TGTGCCAGTTCAACATCTGGGGCTTCCTACGAGCAGTACTTC.

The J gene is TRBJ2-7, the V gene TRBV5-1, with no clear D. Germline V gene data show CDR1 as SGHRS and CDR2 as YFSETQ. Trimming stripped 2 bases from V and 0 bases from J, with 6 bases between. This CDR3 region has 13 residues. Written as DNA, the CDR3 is TGCGCCAGCAGCTTTGCTAGCTCCTACGAGCAGTACTTC. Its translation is CASSFASSYEQYF.

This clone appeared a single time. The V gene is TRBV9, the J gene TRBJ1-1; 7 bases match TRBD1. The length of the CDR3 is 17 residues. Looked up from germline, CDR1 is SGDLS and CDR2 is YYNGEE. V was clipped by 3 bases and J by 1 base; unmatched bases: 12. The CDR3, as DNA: TGTGCCAGCAGCGCTTCTTTGACAGGGATAAAGAACACTGAAGCTTTCTTT. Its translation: CASSASLTGIKNTEAFF. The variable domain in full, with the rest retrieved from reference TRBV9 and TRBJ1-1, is DSGVTQTPKHLITATGQRVTLRCSPRSGDLSVYWYQQSLDQGLQFLIQYYNGEERAKGNILERFSAQQFPDLHSELNLSSLELGDSALYFCASSASLTGIKNTEAFFGQGTRLTVV.

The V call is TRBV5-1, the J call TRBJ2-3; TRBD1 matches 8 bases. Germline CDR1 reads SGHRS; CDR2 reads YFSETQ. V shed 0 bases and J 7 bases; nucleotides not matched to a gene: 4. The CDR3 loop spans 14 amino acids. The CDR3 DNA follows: TGCGCCAGCAGCTTGGGCCAGGGGGCTAATACGCAGTATTTT. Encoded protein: CASSLGQGANTQYF.

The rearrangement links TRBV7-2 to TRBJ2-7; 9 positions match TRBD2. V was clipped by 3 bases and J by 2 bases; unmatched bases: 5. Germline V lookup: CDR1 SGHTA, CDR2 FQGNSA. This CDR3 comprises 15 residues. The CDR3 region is CASSFERGATYEQYF. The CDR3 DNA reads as TGTGCCAGCAGCTTTGAGCGGGGGGCCACCTACGAGCAGTACTTC.

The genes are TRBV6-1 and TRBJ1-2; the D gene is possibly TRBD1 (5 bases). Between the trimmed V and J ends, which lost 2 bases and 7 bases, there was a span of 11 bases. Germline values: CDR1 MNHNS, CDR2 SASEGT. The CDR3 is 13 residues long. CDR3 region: CASSERGGAGYTF. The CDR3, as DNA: TGTGCCAGCAGTGAAAGGGGAGGGGCTGGCTACACCTTC.

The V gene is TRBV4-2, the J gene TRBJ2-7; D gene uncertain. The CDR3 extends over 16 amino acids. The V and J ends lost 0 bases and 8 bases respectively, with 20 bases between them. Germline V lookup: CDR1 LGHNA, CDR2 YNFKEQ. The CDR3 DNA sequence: TGTGCCAGCAGCCAAGATGGCGATCGGGTCCCTAAGCAGCAGTACTTC. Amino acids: CASSQDGDRVPKQQYF.

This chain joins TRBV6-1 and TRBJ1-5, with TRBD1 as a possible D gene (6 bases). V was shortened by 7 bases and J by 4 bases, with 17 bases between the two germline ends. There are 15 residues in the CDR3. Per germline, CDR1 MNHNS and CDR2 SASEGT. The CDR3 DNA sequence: TGTGCCAGCAACCCACAGGGCGGCGTTAATCAGCCCCAGCATTTT. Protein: CASNPQGGVNQPQHF.

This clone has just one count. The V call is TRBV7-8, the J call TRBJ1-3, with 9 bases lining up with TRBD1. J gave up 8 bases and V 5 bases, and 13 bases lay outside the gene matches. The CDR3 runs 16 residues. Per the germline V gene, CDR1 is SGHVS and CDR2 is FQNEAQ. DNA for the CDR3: TGTGCCAGCAGCCTGAGGACAGGGGCCAGGCCGGACACCATATATTTT. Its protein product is CASSLRTGARPDTIYF.

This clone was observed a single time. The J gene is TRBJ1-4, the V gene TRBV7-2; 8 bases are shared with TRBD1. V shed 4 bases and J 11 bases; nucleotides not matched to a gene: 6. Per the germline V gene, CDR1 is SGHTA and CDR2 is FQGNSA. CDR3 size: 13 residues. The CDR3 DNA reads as TGTGCCAGCAGCTCGAACCGACAGGGGAAACTGTTTTTT. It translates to CASSSNRQGKLFF. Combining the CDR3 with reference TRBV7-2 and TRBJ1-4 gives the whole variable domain GAGVSQSPSNKVTEKGKDVELRCDPISGHTALYWYRQSLGQGLEFLIYFQGNSAPDKSGLPSDRFSAERTGGSVSTLTIQRTQQEDSAVYLCASSSNRQGKLFFGSGTQLSVL.

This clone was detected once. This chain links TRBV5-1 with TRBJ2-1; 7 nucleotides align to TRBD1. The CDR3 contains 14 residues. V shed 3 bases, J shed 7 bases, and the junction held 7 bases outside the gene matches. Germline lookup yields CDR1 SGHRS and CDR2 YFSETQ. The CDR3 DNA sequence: TGCGCCAGCAGCTCGACAGGGCTTGGTAATGAGCAGTTCTTC. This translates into CASSSTGLGNEQFF.

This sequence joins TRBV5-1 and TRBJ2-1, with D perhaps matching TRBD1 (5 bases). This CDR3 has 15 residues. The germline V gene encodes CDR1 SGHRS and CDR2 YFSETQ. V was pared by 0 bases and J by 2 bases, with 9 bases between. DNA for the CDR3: TGCGCCAGCAGCTTGGAACAGGCTGCCTACAATGAGCAGTTCTTC. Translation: CASSLEQAAYNEQFF. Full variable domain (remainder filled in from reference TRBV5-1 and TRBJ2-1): KAGVTQTPRYLIKTRGQQVTLSCSPISGHRSVSWYQQTPGQGLQFLFEYFSETQRNKGNFPGRFSGRQFSNSRSEMNVSTLELGDSALYLCASSLEQAAYNEQFFGPGTRLTVL.

In nucleotides, the CDR3 is TGCGCCAGCAGCGAGGGGGCGTACAATGAGCAGTTCTTC. It encodes CASSEGAYNEQFF. The chain recombines TRBV5-1 with TRBJ2-1; 7 nucleotides match TRBD1. Germline V gene data show CDR1 as SGHRS and CDR2 as YFSETQ. This CDR3 contains 13 residues. V was clipped by 4 bases and J by 4 bases; unmatched bases: 2.

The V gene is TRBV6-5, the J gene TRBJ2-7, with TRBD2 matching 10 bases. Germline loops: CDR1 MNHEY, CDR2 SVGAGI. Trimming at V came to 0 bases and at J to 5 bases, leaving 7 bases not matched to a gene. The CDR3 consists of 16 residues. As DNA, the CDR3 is TGTGCCAGCAGTTACTCCGGAGCGGGGGGGCCCCACGAGCAGTACTTC. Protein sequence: CASSYSGAGGPHEQYF.